A single sample gave rise to the 9 T cell receptor beta chains below, sequenced in a study of patients and donors after allogeneic stem cell transplantation. TCRdb recomputed calls from the RT-PCR reads with MiXCR, one row per CDR3 protein. Here the sample spans about 230,000 distinct CDR3 sequences, approximately 14% being singletons. Sequenced: blood, either unsorted or a sorted T cell fraction (not recorded which). These receptors all stem from a human donor who was either an allogeneic HSCT recipient or a stem cell or donor lymphocyte infusion donor (not recorded which). It is not recorded whose cells these are; they may come from a transplant donor.

This clonotype appeared many times. This sequence joins TRBV24-1 and TRBJ1-2; D gene ambiguous. CDR1 and CDR2 (germline): KGHDR, SFDVKD. This CDR3 has 12 residues. Between the trimmed V and J ends, which lost 5 bases and 8 bases, there was a span of 11 bases. The CDR3 DNA is TGTGCCACCAGTGCACAGCGTGGGGGCTACACCTTC. Its protein is CATSAQRGGYTF.

This clonotype came up a few times. This chain uses TRBV3-1 with TRBJ2-5, with D perhaps assigned TRBD1 or TRBD2 (5 bases each). CDR3 length: 14 residues. Germline CDR1 LGHDT, CDR2 YNNKEL (reference sequence). Trimming removed 4 bases from V and 5 bases from J, with 14 bases in between. Written as DNA, the CDR3 is TGTGCCAGCAGCCGGGGATGGGACGGGGAGACCCAGTACTTC. The encoded protein is CASSRGWDGETQYF.

This clonotype was found many times. The V gene is TRBV28, the J gene TRBJ1-2; weak D call: TRBD1 (5 bases). Germline V gene sequence: CDR1 MDHEN, CDR2 SYDVKM. The germline V and J ends were trimmed by 8 bases and 4 bases, with 14 bases remaining between them. The length of the CDR3 is 13 residues. In DNA form, the CDR3 reads TGTGCCAGCCAGGGAAGGAGGATCTATGGCTACACCTTC. Translation gives CASQGRRIYGYTF.

This clonotype turned up a few times. This chain joins TRBV13 and TRBJ1-5, with D perhaps TRBD1 (5 bases). From germline, CDR1 is PRHDT and CDR2 FYEKMQ (reference sequence). Trimming removed 3 bases at V and 6 bases at J, with 12 bases between. CDR3 length equals 14 residues. This CDR3 is CASSLGGMGQPQHF. CDR3 bases: TGTGCCAGCAGCTTGGGGGGTATGGGTCAGCCCCAGCATTTT.

The genes are TRBV6-5 and TRBJ2-2; D call uncertain. Deletions cut 4 bases from V and 0 bases from J, with 12 bases between. CDR1 and CDR2 from the germline V gene are MNHEY and SVGAGI. This CDR3 has 16 amino acids. CDR3 coding DNA: TGTGCCAGCAGTTCCATAGAGAACGCGAACACCGGGGAGCTGTTTTTT. It yields the protein CASSSIENANTGELFF.

This clonotype was detected a few times. V gene TRBV10-3 combines with J gene TRBJ2-3, with no clear D. The CDR3 sequence is 12 residues long. V gave up 4 bases and J gave up 5 bases, with 7 bases separating them. CDR1 and CDR2 (germline): ENHRY, SYGVKD. CDR3 amino acids: CAISAAKDTQYF. As DNA, the CDR3 is TGTGCCATCAGTGCCGCCAAAGATACGCAGTATTTT.

There are a few counts of this clonotype. The rearrangement links TRBV5-1 to TRBJ1-3; D perhaps matches TRBD1 (6 bases). This CDR3 spans 14 amino acids. The V end was cut by 5 bases, the J end by 0 bases, with 9 bases between. CDR1 and CDR2 (germline): SGHRS, YFSETQ. CDR3 coding DNA: TGCGCCAGCAGTCGGGACACCTCTGGAAACACCATATATTTT. Translation: CASSRDTSGNTIYF.

This clonotype came up many times. This chain connects TRBV12-3 or TRBV12-4 to TRBJ2-7; maybe TRBD1 (5 bases). Trimming took 6 bases from V and 3 from J, leaving 12 bases between them. This CDR3 has 13 amino acids. CDR3 sequence: CASRPSRGYEQYF. CDR3 DNA: TGTGCCAGCAGACCGTCAAGGGGCTACGAGCAGTACTTC.

This clonotype was picked up many times. V gene TRBV6-1 combines with J gene TRBJ1-6, with TRBD1 matching over 9 bases. Per germline, CDR1 MNHNS and CDR2 SASEGT. V lost 6 bases to trimming and J lost 9 bases; unmatched junction nucleotides: 9. The CDR3 is 15 residues long. The CDR3 here is CASRPTGTGTSPLHF. The CDR3 DNA reads as TGTGCCAGCAGACCCACCGGGACAGGGACTTCACCCCTCCACTTT.